This TCR beta chain was sequenced in a study of cytomegalovirus exposure and HLA in healthy donors. Study results and caveats: Later work found most CMV-associated TCR beta chains apparently HLA-restricted.

All donors participated as healthy donors of bone marrow. In the PCR, 60 Vbeta and 13 Jbeta primers were used. The data were produced by immunoSEQ multiplex PCR, yet TCRdb's version contains in-frame clones alone and is incomplete. The repertoire consists of about 130,000 clones, with approximately 71% occurring once and the leading ten covering 2% to 2.5%. In germline, CDR1 is MNHNS, CDR2 SASEGT. Trimming stripped 3 bases from V and 4 bases from J, with 13 bases between. The CDR3 contains 14 residues. With regard to this clone: Its target is unknown.

The rearrangement joins TRBV6-1 to TRBJ2-7; maybe TRBD2 (5 bases). The sequence came from a man in his thirties or forties in good health and CMV-seronegative. Material: PBMCs. The CDR3 nucleotides read TGTGCCAGCAGTGAGGCGGGCCCGGTGTACGAGCAGTACTTC. Its protein is CASSEAGPVYEQYF.